This T cell receptor beta chain was captured in a study of OX40 agonist ivuxolimab in advanced cancers. About the research overall: Intravenous ivuxolimab was administered to patients every 2 weeks at 0.01 to 10 mg/kg. Study-wide points: Partial responders receiving 0.1-3.0 mg/kg showed among the lowest clonal expansion.

Some clones are missing from TCRdb's copy, which holds only in-frame ones; the method was immunoSEQ multiplex PCR. This sample yields about 64,000 clones, of which about nine tenths are seen a single time; 0.67% belongs to the top ten. Germline V gives CDR1 LNHDA, CDR2 SQIVND (reference sequence). The CDR3 runs to 13 residues. V was clipped by 7 bases and J by 4 bases, with 13 bases between them. A few counts support this clone. As yet, its antigen is unknown. This TCR was recovered from an adult with an advanced solid tumor such as melanoma, head and neck, liver or kidney cancer. The source was CD4+ or CD8+ T cells sorted from blood, collected in a trial of the OX40 agonist ivuxolimab. The V gene is TRBV19, the J gene TRBJ1-2; maybe TRBD1 (6 bases). The CDR3 here is CASTPGAAYGYTF. Here the CDR3 DNA reads TGTGCCAGTACCCCAGGGGCAGCCTATGGCTACACCTTC. Looking up the rest from reference TRBV19 and TRBJ1-2 gives the full variable domain: DGGITQSPKYLFRKEGQNVTLSCEQNLNHDAMYWYRQDPGQGLRLIYYSQIVNDFQKGDIAEGYSVSREKKESFPLTVTSAQKNPTAFYLCASTPGAAYGYTFGSGTRLTVV.